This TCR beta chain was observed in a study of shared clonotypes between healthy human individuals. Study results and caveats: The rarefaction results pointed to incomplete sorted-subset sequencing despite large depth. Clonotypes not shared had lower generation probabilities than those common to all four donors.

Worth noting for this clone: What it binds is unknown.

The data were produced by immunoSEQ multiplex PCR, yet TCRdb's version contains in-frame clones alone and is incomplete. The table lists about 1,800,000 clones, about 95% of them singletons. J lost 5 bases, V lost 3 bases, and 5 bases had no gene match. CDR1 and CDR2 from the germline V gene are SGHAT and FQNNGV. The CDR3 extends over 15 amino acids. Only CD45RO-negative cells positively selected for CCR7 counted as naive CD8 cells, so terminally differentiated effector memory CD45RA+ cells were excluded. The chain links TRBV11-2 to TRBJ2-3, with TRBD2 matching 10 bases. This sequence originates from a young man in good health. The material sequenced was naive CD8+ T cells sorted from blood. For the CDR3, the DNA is TGTGCCAGCAGCTTTAAGCGGGGGGGCGGAGATACGCAGTATTTT. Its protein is CASSFKRGGGDTQYF.